This is a list of T cell receptor beta chains from one sample in a study of T-cell memory formation after mild COVID-19. A single record per CDR3 protein comes from TCRdb applying MiXCR to the 5' RACE reads. The sample includes hundreds of thousands of distinct CDR3 sequences, around 22% seen only once; the top ten take around 13%. The specimen sequenced was PBMCs or a T cell subset sorted from them (not recorded which). These receptors all come from an adult woman who had mild COVID-19 (a few samples of this study predate the infection). Cell type and time point are not known. Each CDR3 is given with its conserved first and last residue. A D gene is named only where the DNA matches it firmly. Expanded clones get a size class; other rows say once, few or many, or leave the size out.

v_gene	d_gene	abundance	j_gene	CDR3aa	CDR3nt
TRBV7-2	TRBD2	many	TRBJ2-7	CASSTTSGRLRFEQYF	TGTGCCAGCAGCACAACTAGCGGGAGGTTGCGCTTCGAGCAGTACTTC
TRBV29-1	NA	NA	TRBJ1-2	CSIAHSNYGYTF	TGCAGCATTGCGCACAGTAACTATGGCTACACCTTC
TRBV20-1	TRBD1	few	TRBJ1-2	CSASDGQGEGYTF	TGCAGTGCTAGTGACGGACAGGGGGAAGGCTACACCTTC
TRBV4-2	NA	NA	TRBJ2-7	CASSQPHGNEQYF	TGTGCCAGCAGCCAACCACACGGAAACGAGCAGTACTTC
TRBV12-3/TRBV12-4	NA	NA	TRBJ2-4	CASSLGTANIQYF	TGTGCCAGCAGCCTGGGGACCGCAAACATTCAGTACTTC
TRBV7-2	TRBD1	NA	TRBJ2-1	CASSTGTGSYEQFF	TGTGCCAGCAGCACCGGGACAGGGTCATATGAGCAGTTCTTC
TRBV6-2/TRBV6-3	NA	NA	TRBJ1-2	CASSPWPGGGYTF	TGTGCCAGCAGTCCCTGGCCTGGGGGCGGCTACACCTTC
TRBV7-8	NA	NA	TRBJ2-3	CASSLVGAADTQYF	TGTGCCAGCAGCTTAGTGGGCGCAGCGGATACGCAGTATTTT
TRBV6-5	TRBD1	few	TRBJ1-1	CASSEQGAGTEAFF	TGTGCCAGCAGTGAACAGGGGGCAGGCACTGAAGCTTTCTTT
TRBV20-1	TRBD1	few	TRBJ1-1	CSARGPGNRGPNTEAFF	TGCAGTGCTAGGGGCCCGGGGAACAGGGGACCGAACACTGAAGCTTTCTTT
TRBV7-9	NA	few	TRBJ2-7	CASTPVGSYEQYF	TGTGCCAGCACCCCCGTGGGGTCCTACGAGCAGTACTTC
TRBV4-3	TRBD1	NA	TRBJ1-5	CASSGDRGQPQHF	TGCGCCAGCAGCGGGGACAGGGGCCAGCCCCAGCATTTT
TRBV4-2	NA	few	TRBJ2-5	CASSRLIGGSETQYF	TGTGCCAGCAGCCGCCTTATAGGGGGTTCGGAGACCCAGTACTTC
TRBV25-1	TRBD1	NA	TRBJ2-7	CASIRTGGTHEQYF	TGTGCCAGCATACGGACAGGGGGGACCCACGAGCAGTACTTC
TRBV3-1	NA	NA	TRBJ1-2	CASSPGLWNYGYTF	TGTGCCAGCAGCCCGGGGCTTTGGAACTATGGCTACACCTTC
TRBV5-1	TRBD1	NA	TRBJ1-1	CASSTGQGTEAFF	TGCGCCAGCAGCACTGGACAGGGGACTGAAGCTTTCTTT
TRBV7-2	NA	NA	TRBJ2-1	CASGRTVLYEQFF	TGTGCCAGCGGGAGGACGGTTCTGTATGAGCAGTTCTTC
TRBV24-1	TRBD2	few	TRBJ2-1	CATSLSGGSIIADEQFF	TGTGCCACCAGTCTCTCGGGAGGCTCAATTATAGCGGATGAGCAGTTCTTC
TRBV29-1	TRBD2	NA	TRBJ2-1	CSAKGLADSYNEQFF	TGCAGCGCAAAGGGACTAGCGGACTCCTACAATGAGCAGTTCTTC
TRBV5-1	NA	NA	TRBJ2-5	CASSLGLDQGTQYF	TGCGCCAGCAGCTTGGGACTAGACCAAGGGACCCAGTACTTC
TRBV7-9	TRBD1	NA	TRBJ2-7	CASSSNSGTGTYEQYF	TGTGCCAGCAGCTCCAATTCCGGGACAGGGACCTACGAGCAGTACTTC
TRBV4-1	NA	NA	TRBJ2-5	CASSQAGHPTETQYF	TGCGCCAGCAGCCAAGCGGGACACCCAACAGAGACCCAGTACTTC
TRBV6-2/TRBV6-3	NA	once	TRBJ2-6	CASSYRHAGANVLTF	TGTGCCAGCAGTTACCGGCACGCTGGGGCCAACGTCCTGACTTTC
TRBV10-3	TRBD2	few	TRBJ2-2	CAIRPRGAGGSTGELFF	TGTGCCATCAGGCCCCGCGGCGCGGGAGGGTCCACCGGGGAGCTGTTTTTT
TRBV12-3/TRBV12-4	NA	NA	TRBJ2-1	CASSPTNEQFF	TGTGCCAGCAGCCCCACCAATGAGCAGTTCTTC
TRBV2	NA	few	TRBJ2-2	CASSGRTNTGELFF	TGTGCCAGCTCGGGACGGACAAACACCGGGGAGCTGTTTTTT
TRBV27	NA	NA	TRBJ2-1	CASSLIRSSYNEQFF	TGTGCCAGCAGTTTAATACGGAGCTCCTACAATGAGCAGTTCTTC
TRBV27	TRBD2	few	TRBJ2-7	CASSGLAGGLHEQYF	TGTGCCAGCAGCGGACTAGCGGGAGGCCTCCACGAGCAGTACTTC
TRBV12-3/TRBV12-4	TRBD2	few	TRBJ2-1	CASSFLLAGDNEQFF	TGTGCCAGCAGTTTTTTACTAGCGGGAGATAATGAGCAGTTCTTC
TRBV7-9	NA	few	TRBJ2-3	CASSLVPGTDTQYF	TGTGCCAGCAGCTTAGTTCCGGGAACAGATACGCAGTATTTT
TRBV24-1	NA	few	TRBJ1-4	CATSRGSGKLFF	TGTGCCACCAGTCGGGGGTCGGGGAAACTGTTTTTT
TRBV7-9	NA	NA	TRBJ2-7	CASSSLRQDYEQYF	TGTGCCAGCAGCTCCCTACGGCAGGACTACGAGCAGTACTTC
TRBV24-1	NA	few	TRBJ1-5	CATSDDDRSGPQHF	TGTGCCACCAGTGATGATGACAGGTCAGGGCCCCAGCATTTT